This TCR beta chain was identified during a study of blood T cell repertoires in COVID-19. Overall study context: Samples came from the United States, Italy and Spain, spanning acute and convalescent COVID-19. The cDNA or gDNA used as material had been derived from T cells, B-cell-depleted T cells, or PBMCs.

After removal of 5 bases from V and 2 bases from J, the junction contained 10 bases not matched to a gene. The CDR3 consists of 16 residues. The germline V gene has CDR1 MRHNA and CDR2 SNTAGT. In the original processing: Estimation of nucleated cell counts relied on the amplification of reference gene primers. The table came from immunoSEQ multiplex PCR; TCRdb's copy has only in-frame clones and leaves some out. That table furnishes V, J and clone size, whereas the DNA furnished D and trimming. The sample shows 350,000 to 400,000 clones, around 87% of them seen only once. This chain connects TRBV6-4 to TRBJ2-3, with 7 positions matching TRBD1. Sequenced material: peripheral blood. The clonotype comes from a man in his late teens or twenties with active or convalescent COVID-19. CDR3 in amino acids: CASSQTPGQITDTQYF. CDR3 in DNA: TGTGCCAGCAGTCAAACACCGGGACAGATCACAGATACGCAGTATTTT.